The next 11 T cell receptor beta chains were all read from a single sample in a study of blood T cell repertoires in COVID-19. Generated by immunoSEQ multiplex PCR, the TCRdb table keeps only in-frame clones and is missing some. The table lists approximately 670,000 clones, 75% to 90% of them singletons, with around 0.3% in the top ten. Sequenced input: peripheral blood. All receptors come from a woman under 30 with acute or convalescent COVID-19.

The chain has TRBV27 and TRBJ2-7, with a tentative D call TRBD2 (5 bases). Germline assignment: CDR1 MNHEY and CDR2 SMNVEV (reference sequence). The length of the CDR3 is 14 residues. Trimming removed 6 bases from V and 2 bases from J, with 14 bases in between. CDR3 in amino acids: CASSTRHDTYEQYF. The CDR3, as DNA: TGTGCCAGCAGCACTAGACACGATACCTACGAGCAGTACTTC.

V is TRBV19 and J is TRBJ1-5; tentatively, D is TRBD1 (5 bases). This CDR3 is 13 amino acids long. The V gene's germline CDR1 is LNHDA and CDR2 SQIVND (reference sequence). V dropped 4 bases and J dropped 5 bases, with 9 bases sitting between them. CDR3 in amino acids: CASSTVRDQPQHF. CDR3 nucleotides: TGTGCCAGTAGTACCGTCAGGGATCAGCCCCAGCATTTT.

This clone was seen more than once but under ten times. The chain combines TRBV24-1 with TRBJ1-3; the match to TRBD1 covers 7 bases. The CDR3 consists of 16 residues. CDR1 and CDR2 (germline): KGHDR, SFDVKD. The ends lost 4 bases at V and 0 bases at J; junction bases unmatched: 5. The CDR3 protein is CATSDQTGPSGNTIYF. The CDR3 region has the DNA TGTGCCACCAGTGACCAGACAGGGCCCTCTGGAAACACCATATATTTT.

The V call is TRBV19, the J call TRBJ1-5, with 8 bases fitting TRBD1. CDR1 is LNHDA, CDR2 SQIVND, per germline (reference sequence). With V trimmed by 7 bases and J by 2 bases, 7 bases remained unmatched. This CDR3 comprises 15 residues. The CDR3 loop reads CASIDRGSGNQPQHF. The CDR3, as DNA: TGTGCCAGTATTGACAGGGGAAGCGGCAATCAGCCCCAGCATTTT. The whole variable domain, remainder taken from reference TRBV19 and TRBJ1-5, is DGGITQSPKYLFRKEGQNVTLSCEQNLNHDAMYWYRQDPGQGLRLIYYSQIVNDFQKGDIAEGYSVSREKKESFPLTVTSAQKNPTAFYLCASIDRGSGNQPQHFGDGTRLSIL.

This chain joins TRBV6-2 or TRBV6-3 and TRBJ1-4; D possibly corresponds to TRBD1 (5 bases). Germline V gives CDR1 MNHEY, CDR2 SVGEGT. This CDR3 is built from 16 residues. V dropped 7 bases and J dropped 3 bases, with 18 bases sitting between them. CDR3 loop: CASIPGLGGPNEKLFF. The DNA for the CDR3 is TGTGCCAGCATCCCGGGACTCGGGGGTCCTAATGAAAAACTGTTTTTT.

The chain carries TRBV9 and TRBJ2-1, with no clear D. CDR1 and CDR2 from the germline V gene are SGDLS and YYNGEE. This CDR3 comprises 14 residues. V gave up 0 bases and J gave up 4 bases, with 8 bases separating them. CDR3 bases: TGTGCCAGCAGCGTAGTAACTAATTACAATGAGCAGTTCTTC. Translation: CASSVVTNYNEQFF. Together with reference TRBV9 and TRBJ2-1, the CDR3 gives the full variable domain: DSGVTQTPKHLITATGQRVTLRCSPRSGDLSVYWYQQSLDQGLQFLIQYYNGEERAKGNILERFSAQQFPDLHSELNLSSLELGDSALYFCASSVVTNYNEQFFGPGTRLTVL.

The chain recombines TRBV4-3 with TRBJ1-1; D might be TRBD1 (5 bases). The CDR3 has 14 amino acids. Trimming took 4 bases from V and 6 from J, leaving 15 bases between them. Germline loops: CDR1 LGHNA, CDR2 YSLEER. The CDR3 nucleotides read TGCGCCAGCAGCCGGGCCAGGGAGGGGTCTGAAGCTTTCTTT. This sequence encodes CASSRAREGSEAFF.

J is TRBJ1-2 and V is TRBV5-1; 10 bases fit TRBD1. In germline, CDR1 is SGHRS, CDR2 YFSETQ. V shed 0 bases and J 7 bases; nucleotides not matched to a gene: 9. The CDR3 runs 16 residues. CDR3 amino acids: CASSLGSPGTGVGYTF. The CDR3 DNA reads TGCGCCAGCAGCTTGGGTTCCCCCGGGACAGGGGTTGGCTACACCTTC.

The chain joins TRBV5-1 to TRBJ2-7; possible D gene TRBD1, 6 bases. Per germline, CDR1 SGHRS and CDR2 YFSETQ. The CDR3 has 14 residues. V was shortened by 4 bases and J by 1 base, with 12 bases between the two germline ends. Here the CDR3 DNA reads TGCGCCAGCAGCGAGCAGGGGCCGTCCTACGAGCAGTACTTC. The encoded protein is CASSEQGPSYEQYF.

The CDR3 region is CASRSRTNTGELFF. CDR3 DNA: TGTGCCAGCAGGAGTCGGACTAACACCGGGGAGCTGTTTTTT. V gene TRBV7-2 combines with J gene TRBJ2-2; D is possibly TRBD2 (5 bases). CDR1 is SGHTA, CDR2 FQGNSA, per germline. Trimming removed 6 bases at V and 2 bases at J, with 10 bases between. This CDR3 contains 14 residues.

This chain connects TRBV4-1 to TRBJ1-2; 12 bases map to TRBD1. This CDR3 is built from 19 residues. Trimming cost V 3 bases and J 0 bases; bases outside gene matches: 11. Germline loops: CDR1 MGHRA, CDR2 YSYEKL. CDR3 region: CASSQVTGQGAPANYGYTF. CDR3 coding DNA: TGCGCCAGCAGCCAGGTCACGGGACAGGGGGCTCCCGCTAACTATGGCTACACCTTC.